These 9 T cell receptor beta chains share one sample of origin, sequenced in a study of T-cell reconstitution after alpha-beta-depleted transplantation in children. During its preparation, the TCRbeta library received unique molecular identifiers. In TCRdb, the PCR reads were re-called with MiXCR into one record per CDR3 protein. This table holds fewer than 450,000 distinct CDR3 sequences, around 16% found once. The sequenced sample was PBMCs, mostly from graft donor cells, obtained 360 days after TCRalphabeta/CD19-depleted stem cell transplant. These receptors all stem from a male patient between 2 and 10 years old who had a stem cell transplant for acute lymphoblastic leukemia, so the T cells may come from the graft donor.

V usage is TRBV2 and J usage is TRBJ2-4; TRBD1 is a possible D gene (6 bases). Germline values: CDR1 SNHLY, CDR2 FYNNEI. V was shortened by 4 bases and J by 0 bases, with 22 bases between the two germline ends. This CDR3 region has 19 residues. CDR3 coding DNA: TGTGCCAGCAGTGTTTTTCGGGACAAGTCAGAGATAGCCAAAAACATTCAGTACTTC. Its protein is CASSVFRDKSEIAKNIQYF.

V is TRBV20-1 and J is TRBJ1-5; 7 bases match TRBD1. Germline-derived CDR1 and CDR2 are DFQATT and SNEGSKA (reference sequence). V lost 4 bases to trimming and J lost 4 bases; unmatched junction nucleotides: 4. The CDR3 extends over 13 amino acids. This chain's CDR3 is CSATVRGNQPQHF. CDR3 coding DNA: TGCAGTGCTACAGTCAGGGGGAATCAGCCCCAGCATTTT.

V is TRBV5-1 and J is TRBJ2-1, with D possibly being TRBD1 or TRBD2 (5 bases each). Germline loops: CDR1 SGHRS, CDR2 YFSETQ. The CDR3 is made up of 14 amino acids. The V end was cut by 4 bases, the J end by 1 base, with 9 bases between. The CDR3 bases are TGCGCCAGCAGCGGGGACGTATCCTACAATGAGCAGTTCTTC. Protein product: CASSGDVSYNEQFF.

This clonotype was picked up a small number of times. V usage is TRBV20-1 and J usage is TRBJ1-1, with D unresolved. Trimming pared 6 bases from V and 5 bases from J, leaving 13 bases between. CDR3 length: 12 amino acids. The V gene's germline CDR1 is DFQATT and CDR2 SNEGSKA (reference sequence). CDR3 protein: CSAPNAGTEAFF. CDR3 nucleotide sequence: TGCAGTGCGCCCAACGCGGGGACTGAAGCTTTCTTT.

The chain combines TRBV28 with TRBJ2-7; no reliable D call. The CDR3 has 14 residues. Germline lookup yields CDR1 MDHEN and CDR2 SYDVKM. V lost 4 bases and J lost 5, with 15 bases in between. CDR3 sequence reads: CASSSNVGAHEQYF. The CDR3 bases are TGTGCCAGCAGTTCTAATGTAGGTGCACACGAGCAGTACTTC.

This clonotype was seen a handful of times. The chain carries TRBV7-9 and TRBJ2-3; D is unresolved. The germline V and J ends were trimmed by 9 bases and 6 bases, with 13 bases remaining between them. The V gene's germline CDR1 is SEHNR and CDR2 FQNEAQ (reference sequence). This CDR3 is built from 12 residues. Here the CDR3 DNA reads TGTGCCAGTTCCGCCCTCAGGGATACGCAGTATTTT. The encoded protein is CASSALRDTQYF.

This clonotype showed up just a few times. The V call is TRBV15, the J call TRBJ2-1, with 9 bases aligning to TRBD1. CDR3 length equals 16 residues. After removal of 0 bases from V and 4 bases from J, the junction contained 4 bases not matched to a gene. Germline-derived CDR1 and CDR2 are LNHNV and YYDKDF (reference sequence). The CDR3 nucleotides are TGTGCCACCAGCAGAGAAAGGACAGGGGTTTACAATGAGCAGTTCTTC. It translates to CATSRERTGVYNEQFF. The complete variable domain, with remaining parts taken from reference TRBV15 and TRBJ2-1, reads DAMVIQNPRYQVTQFGKPVTLSCSQTLNHNVMYWYQQKSSQAPKLLFHYYDKDFNNEADTPDNFQSRRPNTSFCFLDIRSPGLGDTAMYLCATSRERTGVYNEQFFGPGTRLTVL.

This clonotype has more than one count but fewer than ten. This chain connects TRBV25-1 to TRBJ2-3, with 8 bases identical to TRBD2. The CDR3 length is 22 residues. From germline, CDR1 is MGHDK and CDR2 SYGVNS. The junction had 31 bases not matched to a gene; V was cut back by 7 bases and J by 4 bases. The CDR3 is CASTPKHLSALEREYRADTQYF. In DNA, the CDR3 is TGTGCCAGCACCCCCAAACACCTTTCAGCCTTGGAGCGGGAGTATAGGGCAGATACGCAGTATTTT.

This clonotype was observed many times. V is TRBV29-1 and J is TRBJ2-1, with 11 nucleotides matching TRBD1. V lost 4 bases, J lost 9 bases, and 5 bases stayed unmatched. The CDR3 totals 13 residues. Germline values: CDR1 SQVTM, CDR2 ANQGSEA. CDR3: CSVAGTGGGEQFF. CDR3 nucleotide sequence: TGCAGCGTTGCCGGGACAGGGGGAGGTGAGCAGTTCTTC.